A selection of T cell receptor beta chains follows, all from one sample in a study of technical replicates of blood from a handful of donors. Using immunoSEQ multiplex PCR, the repertoire was profiled, and TCRdb retains in-frame clones only, with some absent. This table has about 74,000 clones, about 88% appearing once. Sample: T cells isolated from PBMCs. These receptors all stem from a human donor in good health. Each CDR3 is given with its conserved first and last residue. The order of the fields is clone size, J gene, D gene, V gene, CDR3 DNA, CDR3 protein. A D gene is named only where the DNA matches it firmly. Rows may omit the clone size; those that give it use once, few, many or a size class.

- TRBJ2-5 - TRBV5-6 TGTGCCAGCAGTCTGGAGGGATCGAAGACCCAGTACTTC CASSLEGSKTQYF
- TRBJ2-7 - TRBV4-2 TGTGCCAGCAGCCAAGAACAGGGTGTGACCTACGAGCAGTACTTC CASSQEQGVTYEQYF
once TRBJ1-1 - TRBV28 TGTGCCAGCAGTTTAAGTAGTGAAGCTTTCTTT CASSLSSEAFF
few TRBJ2-7 - TRBV4-2 TGTGCCAGCAGCCTGCTGGTTTCGGGTGGCTCCTACGAGCAGTACTTC CASSLLVSGGSYEQYF
once TRBJ2-3 TRBD2 TRBV7-6 TGTGCCAGCAGCTTACCGACTAGCGGAACAACAGATACGCAGTATTTT CASSLPTSGTTDTQYF
- TRBJ1-2 - TRBV28 TGTGCCAGCAGTACGGGGATTATCAACTATGGCTACACCTTC CASSTGIINYGYTF
once TRBJ2-1 - TRBV9 TGTGCCAGCAGCGAGGGACAAAGGGGTGAGCAGTTCTTC CASSEGQRGEQFF
- TRBJ2-3 TRBD2 TRBV5-6 TGTGCCAGCAGCGCAGGACTAGCTGGTACGCAGTATTTT CASSAGLAGTQYF
- TRBJ2-1 TRBD2 TRBV6-5 TGTGCCAGCAGTTACGGGGGGGTGGAGCAGTTCTTC CASSYGGVEQFF
- TRBJ1-1 - TRBV7-8 TGTGCCAGCAGCCAGGGCGGCGGACCCTTTTTAGGTTTCTTT CASSQGGGPFLGFF
- TRBJ2-3 - TRBV4-1 TGCGCCAGCAGCCACTTCATTACTGAGGCAGGGCCCTTTACAGATACGCAGTATTTT CASSHFITEAGPFTDTQYF
- TRBJ2-1 TRBD2 TRBV9 TGTGCCAGCAGCCGATCCGGGAGGGAGGACAATGAGCAGTTCTTC CASSRSGREDNEQFF
- TRBJ2-3 - TRBV20-1 TGCAGTGCTTCGGAGGCAGATACGCAGTATTTT CSASEADTQYF
- TRBJ2-1 - TRBV11-2 TGTGCCAGCAGGTGGTCGAGTGAGCAGTTCTTC CASRWSSEQFF
- TRBJ2-5 - TRBV6-1 TGTGCCAGCAGTGGTCCCACAGGGTTTTACCAAGAGACCCAGTACTTC CASSGPTGFYQETQYF
- TRBJ2-1 TRBD2 TRBV5-8 TGTGTCCCAGAGCTAGCGGGAGGTGTGGCCTACAATGAGCAGTTCTTC CVPELAGGVAYNEQFF
- TRBJ2-7 TRBD1 TRBV5-6 TGTGCCAGCAGCTTGTCGTATTGGGACAGGGGTTGGAACGAGCAGTACTTC CASSLSYWDRGWNEQYF
- TRBJ2-3 TRBD2 TRBV7-3 TGTGCCAGCAGCTTAGGACTAGCCTCTAGCACAGATACGCAGTATTTT CASSLGLASSTDTQYF
once TRBJ2-3 TRBD2 TRBV5-1 TGCGCCAGCCGACTAGCGGGAGCTGACACAGATACGCAGTATTTT CASRLAGADTDTQYF
- TRBJ2-1 - TRBV27 TGTGCCAGCAGTTTCCCCCAGGGGCCCCTCAATGAGCAGTTCTTC CASSFPQGPLNEQFF
- TRBJ2-7 - TRBV4-2 TGTGCCAGCAGCCCCCTCTCTAGAGAGATCTACGAGCAGTACTTC CASSPLSREIYEQYF
once TRBJ2-2 - TRBV6-5 TGTGCCAGCAGCCTGACATACACCGGGGAGCTGTTTTTT CASSLTYTGELFF
- TRBJ2-3 - TRBV7-3 TGTGCCAGCAGCCGCACAGGGTTGGGTTTGGGAGATACGCAGTATTTT CASSRTGLGLGDTQYF
- TRBJ2-5 TRBD2 TRBV11-3 TGTGCCAGCAGCTTAGTAAATTTAGGGCGGGAGCTCGGAGAGACCCAGTACTTC CASSLVNLGRELGETQYF
- TRBJ2-7 - TRBV28 TGTGCCAGCAGTTCAGGGAACTACGAGCAGTACTTC CASSSGNYEQYF
- TRBJ1-5 - TRBV27 TGTGCCAGCGGGAGGCAGCCTAGCAATCAGCCCCAGCATTTT CASGRQPSNQPQHF
- TRBJ1-3 TRBD1 TRBV5-1 TGCGCCAGCAGCCCAGGGACAGGGCCTGGAAACACCATATATTTT CASSPGTGPGNTIYF
- TRBJ1-1 - TRBV21-1 TGTGCCAGCAGCAAAGAGGCGAGGGGGTCTTGCACTGAAGCTTTCTTT CASSKEARGSCTEAFF
- TRBJ2-7 - TRBV28 TGTGCCAGCAGCGATCCACAGGTGAGCTCCTACGAGCAGTACTTC CASSDPQVSSYEQYF
- TRBJ1-2 TRBD1 TRBV4-3 TGCGCCAGCAGCCAAGAACCGGGACAGGGATATAGTAGCTATGGCTACACCTTC CASSQEPGQGYSSYGYTF
once TRBJ2-7 TRBD1 TRBV25-1 TGTGCCAGCAGTACGGACAGGGAACTCTACGAGCAGTACTTC CASSTDRELYEQYF
- TRBJ1-2 - TRBV28 TGTGCCAGCAGTTTAAATACAGGGAGCTATGGCTACACCTTC CASSLNTGSYGYTF
- TRBJ2-1 - TRBV11-2 TGTGCCAGTGACTCCCCGACCGGGACTTTCTCCTACAATGAGCAGTTCTTC CASDSPTGTFSYNEQFF
- TRBJ2-3 - TRBV19 TGTGCCAGTAGTATTCGGGGAGATACGCAGTATTTT CASSIRGDTQYF
- TRBJ2-2 TRBD2 TRBV7-2 TGTGCCAGCAGCTTAGTGACGGGAGGGCCTGGCGGGGAGCTGTTTTTT CASSLVTGGPGGELFF
- TRBJ1-5 - TRBV25-1 TGTGCCAGCAGTGTGCGGGGCGCGGGTCAGCCCCAGCATTTT CASSVRGAGQPQHF
- TRBJ2-7 - TRBV13 TGTGCCAGCAGCCCAGGGATCCACGAGCAGTACTTC CASSPGIHEQYF
- TRBJ2-5 - TRBV5-1 TGCGCCAGCAGCACTGGACAGCTCCAAGAGACCCAGTACTTC CASSTGQLQETQYF
once TRBJ2-1 - TRBV5-4 TGTGCCAGCAGCTCGAGTCTCTTGGCCTACAATGAGCAGTTCTTC CASSSSLLAYNEQFF
- TRBJ1-4 - TRBV27 TGTGCCAGCAGTCTCTTATCAGGGAACAGTCTAACCAAACTGTTTTTT CASSLLSGNSLTKLFF
- TRBJ1-2 - TRBV7-9 TGTGCCAGCAGCTCCTATAGGGCTACGGGGTCGTTGGATGGCTACACCTTC CASSSYRATGSLDGYTF
- TRBJ2-5 TRBD2 TRBV9 TGTGCCAGCAGCGTAGAACTAGCGGGAGGTGGTGAGACCCAGTACTTC CASSVELAGGGETQYF
- TRBJ1-3 TRBD1 TRBV18 TGTGCCAGCTCCCAAGAAGGGGGCAGCGGAAACACCATATATTTT CASSQEGGSGNTIYF
- TRBJ2-7 TRBD2 TRBV7-3 TGTGCCAGCACCACTGGGGGGGGTTCCGGTGAGCAGTACTTC CASTTGGGSGEQYF
- TRBJ2-1 TRBD1 TRBV28 TGTGCCAGCAGTTTGGGGACAGGAGCATTCTACAATGAGCAGTTCTTC CASSLGTGAFYNEQFF
- TRBJ1-1 - TRBV19 TGTGCCAGTAGCGGACTCGGTCACGTCACTGAAGCTTTCTTT CASSGLGHVTEAFF
- TRBJ2-5 TRBD2 TRBV28 TGTGCCAGCAATTTAGGTGGTAGCGGGTACCAAGAGACCCAGTACTTC CASNLGGSGYQETQYF
- TRBJ1-3 - TRBV5-8 TGTGCCAGCAGCCCATGGACAGCTAGAAACACCATATATTTT CASSPWTARNTIYF
- TRBJ2-2 TRBD2 TRBV7-9 TGTGCCAGCAGCTACCGGGGCCATAGCGGGAGGGCCTTCGGGGAGCTGTTTTTT CASSYRGHSGRAFGELFF
- TRBJ2-7 - TRBV30 TGTGCCTGGAGTGACTCTTTCTACGAGCAGTACTTC CAWSDSFYEQYF
- TRBJ2-1 - TRBV5-4 TGTGCCAGCAGCCTGTTAGCGGTTTCCTACAATGAGCAGTTCTTC CASSLLAVSYNEQFF
- TRBJ2-3 TRBD1 TRBV10-3 TGTGCCATCGACGGACAGGGTACAGATACGCAGTATTTT CAIDGQGTDTQYF